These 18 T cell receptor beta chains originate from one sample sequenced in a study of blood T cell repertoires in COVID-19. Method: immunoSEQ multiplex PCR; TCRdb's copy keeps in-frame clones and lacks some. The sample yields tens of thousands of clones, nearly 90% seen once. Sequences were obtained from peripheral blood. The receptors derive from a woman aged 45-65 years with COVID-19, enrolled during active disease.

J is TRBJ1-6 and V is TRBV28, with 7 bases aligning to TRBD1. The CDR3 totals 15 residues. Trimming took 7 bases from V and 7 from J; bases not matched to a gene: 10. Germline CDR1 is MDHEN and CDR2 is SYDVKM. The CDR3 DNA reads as TGTGCCAGCACTAAAGGGGACAGAAAAAATTCACCCCTCCACTTT. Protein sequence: CASTKGDRKNSPLHF.

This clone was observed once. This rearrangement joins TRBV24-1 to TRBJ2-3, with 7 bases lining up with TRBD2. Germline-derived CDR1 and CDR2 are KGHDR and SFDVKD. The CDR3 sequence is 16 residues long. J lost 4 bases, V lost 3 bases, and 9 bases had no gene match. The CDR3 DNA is TGTGCCACCAGTGATCGGCGGGACTACGCCCCAGATACGCAGTATTTT. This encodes CATSDRRDYAPDTQYF.

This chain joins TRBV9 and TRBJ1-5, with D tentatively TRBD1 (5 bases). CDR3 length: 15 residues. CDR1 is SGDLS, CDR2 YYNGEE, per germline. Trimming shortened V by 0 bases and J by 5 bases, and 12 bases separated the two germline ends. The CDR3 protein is CASSVGGGGDQPQHF. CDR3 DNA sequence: TGTGCCAGCAGCGTAGGTGGGGGAGGGGATCAGCCCCAGCATTTT.

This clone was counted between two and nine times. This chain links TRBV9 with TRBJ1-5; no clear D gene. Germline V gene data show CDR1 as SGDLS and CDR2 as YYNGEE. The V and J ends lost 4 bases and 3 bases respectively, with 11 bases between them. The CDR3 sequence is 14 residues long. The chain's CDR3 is CASSPRAVNQPQHF. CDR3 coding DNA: TGTGCCAGCAGCCCGAGGGCAGTCAATCAGCCCCAGCATTTT. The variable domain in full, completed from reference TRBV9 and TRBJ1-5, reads DSGVTQTPKHLITATGQRVTLRCSPRSGDLSVYWYQQSLDQGLQFLIQYYNGEERAKGNILERFSAQQFPDLHSELNLSSLELGDSALYFCASSPRAVNQPQHFGDGTRLSIL.

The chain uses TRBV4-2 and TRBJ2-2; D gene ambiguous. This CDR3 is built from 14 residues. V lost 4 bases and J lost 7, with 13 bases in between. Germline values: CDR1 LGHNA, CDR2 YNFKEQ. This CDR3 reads CASSPRELSGELFF. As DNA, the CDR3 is TGTGCCAGCAGCCCGCGCGAGTTAAGCGGGGAGCTGTTTTTT.

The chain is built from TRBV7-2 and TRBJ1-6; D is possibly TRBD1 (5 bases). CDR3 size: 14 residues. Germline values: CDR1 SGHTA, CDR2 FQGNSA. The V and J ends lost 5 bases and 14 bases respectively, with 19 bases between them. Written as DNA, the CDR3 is TGTGCCAGCAGCCTACTCCGAGGGACTAGGTCCCTCCACTTT. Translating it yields CASSLLRGTRSLHF.

This CDR3 is CASSGGSGILVAQYF. The CDR3 DNA reads as TGTGCCAGTTCGGGGGGTAGCGGGATTCTGGTGGCGCAGTATTTT. The chain joins TRBV7-9 to TRBJ2-3, with TRBD2 identical over 8 bases. The CDR3 consists of 15 residues. Looked up from germline, CDR1 is SEHNR and CDR2 is FQNEAQ (reference sequence). Germline trimming cut 9 bases from V and 10 bases from J; bases unmatched to any gene: 18.

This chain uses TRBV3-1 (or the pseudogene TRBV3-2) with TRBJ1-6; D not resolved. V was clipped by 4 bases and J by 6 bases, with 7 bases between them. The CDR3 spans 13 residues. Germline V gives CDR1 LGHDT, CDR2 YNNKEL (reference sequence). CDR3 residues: CASSPDINSPLHF. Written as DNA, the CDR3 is TGTGCCAGCAGCCCAGATATTAATTCACCCCTCCACTTT.

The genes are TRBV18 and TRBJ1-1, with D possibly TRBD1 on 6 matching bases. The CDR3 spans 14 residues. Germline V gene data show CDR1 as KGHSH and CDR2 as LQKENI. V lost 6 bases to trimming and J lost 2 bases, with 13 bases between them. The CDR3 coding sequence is TGTGCCAGCTCCTCGGACAGCGCCAACACTGAAGCTTTCTTT. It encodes CASSSDSANTEAFF.

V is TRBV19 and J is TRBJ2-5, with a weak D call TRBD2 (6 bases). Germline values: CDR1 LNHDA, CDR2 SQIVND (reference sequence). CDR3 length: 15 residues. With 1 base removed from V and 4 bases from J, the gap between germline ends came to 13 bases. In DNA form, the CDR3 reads TGTGCCAGTAGTATAGTCACGGGAGTTCGAGAGACCCAGTACTTC. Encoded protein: CASSIVTGVRETQYF.

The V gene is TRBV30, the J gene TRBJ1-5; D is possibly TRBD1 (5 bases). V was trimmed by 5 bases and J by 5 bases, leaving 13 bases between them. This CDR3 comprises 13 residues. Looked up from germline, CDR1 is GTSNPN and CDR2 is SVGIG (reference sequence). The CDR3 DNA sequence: TGTGCCTGGGGCACAGGTGCGTATCAGCCCCAGCATTTT. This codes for CAWGTGAYQPQHF.

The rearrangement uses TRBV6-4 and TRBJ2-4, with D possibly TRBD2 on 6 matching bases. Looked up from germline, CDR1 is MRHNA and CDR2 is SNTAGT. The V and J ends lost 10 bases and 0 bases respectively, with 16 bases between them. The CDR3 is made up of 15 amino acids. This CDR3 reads CATPSPGLAKNIQYF. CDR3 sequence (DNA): TGTGCCACCCCGTCCCCGGGACTAGCCAAAAACATTCAGTACTTC.

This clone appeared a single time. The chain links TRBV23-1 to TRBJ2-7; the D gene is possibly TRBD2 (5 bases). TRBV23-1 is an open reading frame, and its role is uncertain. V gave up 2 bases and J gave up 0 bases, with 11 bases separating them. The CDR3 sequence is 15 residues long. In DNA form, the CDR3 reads TGCGCCAGCAGTCAAAAGAGGCGGGCCTCCTACGAGCAGTACTTC. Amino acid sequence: CASSQKRRASYEQYF.

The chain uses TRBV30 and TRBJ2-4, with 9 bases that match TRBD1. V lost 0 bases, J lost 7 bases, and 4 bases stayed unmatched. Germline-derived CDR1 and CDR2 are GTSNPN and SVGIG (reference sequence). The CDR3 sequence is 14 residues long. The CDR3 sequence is CAWSVTGGGNIQYF. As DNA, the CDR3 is TGTGCCTGGAGTGTAACAGGGGGCGGTAACATTCAGTACTTC.

The CDR3 loop reads CASSLGLAGWETQYF. The CDR3 DNA follows: TGTGCCAGCAGCTTAGGACTAGCGGGGTGGGAGACCCAGTACTTC. This chain uses TRBV7-9 with TRBJ2-5; 11 bases line up with TRBD2. Per the germline V gene, CDR1 is SEHNR and CDR2 is FQNEAQ (reference sequence). The CDR3 covers 15 residues. V lost 1 base, J lost 5 bases, and 3 bases stayed unmatched. The full variable domain, with the rest looked up from reference TRBV7-9 and TRBJ2-5, is DTGVSQNPRHKITKRGQNVTFRCDPISEHNRLYWYRQTLGQGPEFLTYFQNEAQLEKSRLLSDRFSAERPKGSFSTLEIQRTEQGDSAMYLCASSLGLAGWETQYFGPGTRLLVL.

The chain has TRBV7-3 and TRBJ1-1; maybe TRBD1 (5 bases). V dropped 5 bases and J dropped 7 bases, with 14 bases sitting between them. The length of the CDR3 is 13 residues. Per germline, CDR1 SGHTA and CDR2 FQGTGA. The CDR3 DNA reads TGTGCCAGCAGCGCGACTGGGAGGGGTGAAGCTTTCTTT. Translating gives CASSATGRGEAFF.

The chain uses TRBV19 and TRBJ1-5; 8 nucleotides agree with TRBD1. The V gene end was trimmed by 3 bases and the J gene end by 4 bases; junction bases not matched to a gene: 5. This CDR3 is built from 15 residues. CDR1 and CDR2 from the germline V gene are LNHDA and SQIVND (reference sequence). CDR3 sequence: CASSIGRGPNQPQHF. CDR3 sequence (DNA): TGTGCCAGTAGTATTGGCAGGGGGCCTAATCAGCCCCAGCATTTT.

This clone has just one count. This CDR3 reads CASRYRGSSYEQYF. The CDR3 DNA reads as TGTGCCAGTAGATATAGAGGTAGCTCCTACGAGCAGTACTTC. The chain uses TRBV19 and TRBJ2-7; D call uncertain. Trimming shortened V by 6 bases and J by 0 bases, and 12 bases separated the two germline ends. The CDR3 covers 14 residues. Germline loops: CDR1 LNHDA, CDR2 SQIVND (reference sequence).